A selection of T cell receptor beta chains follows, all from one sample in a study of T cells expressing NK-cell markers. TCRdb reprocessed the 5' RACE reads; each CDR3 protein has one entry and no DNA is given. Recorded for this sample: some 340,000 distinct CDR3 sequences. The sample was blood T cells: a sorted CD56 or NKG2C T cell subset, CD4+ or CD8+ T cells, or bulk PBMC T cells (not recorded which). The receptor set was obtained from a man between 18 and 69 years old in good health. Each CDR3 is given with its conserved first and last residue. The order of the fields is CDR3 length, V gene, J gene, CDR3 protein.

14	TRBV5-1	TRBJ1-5	CASSGGQGNQPQHF
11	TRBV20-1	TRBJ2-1	CSAFKGNEQFF
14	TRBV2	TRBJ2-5	CASSESDYQETQYF
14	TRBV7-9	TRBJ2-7	CASSSQGYGDEQYF
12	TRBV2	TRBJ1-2	CASRPAYYGYTF
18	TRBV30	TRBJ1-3	CAWSFTIPGRFSGNTIYF
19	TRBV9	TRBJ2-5	CASSAWGTSGGAAQETQYF
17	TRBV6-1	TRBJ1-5	CASRPTGTGGLDQPQHF
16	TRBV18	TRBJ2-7	CASSSYGTGGTYEQYF
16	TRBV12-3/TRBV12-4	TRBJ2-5	CASSSPWGFAQETQYF
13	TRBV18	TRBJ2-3	CASSPPGTDTQYF
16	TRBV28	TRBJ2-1	CASRPSTSGDHNEQFF
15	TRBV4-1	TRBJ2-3	CASSQGRGGQVTQYF
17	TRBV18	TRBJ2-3	CASSRVPGTSGTDTQYF
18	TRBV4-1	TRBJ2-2	CASSQGLFGTGNTGELFF
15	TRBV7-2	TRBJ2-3	CASSFWTGDTDTQYF
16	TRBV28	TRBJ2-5	CASSFPSGRTQETQYF
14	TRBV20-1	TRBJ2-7	CSARGGLQGHEQYF
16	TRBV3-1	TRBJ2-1	CASSHYSGGTYNEQFF
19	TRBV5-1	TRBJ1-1	CASSIDRQGALRMNTEAFF
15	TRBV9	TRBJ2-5	CASSVGGSSPETQYF
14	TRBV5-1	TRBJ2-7	CASSMDGQGLEQYF
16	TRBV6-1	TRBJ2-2	CASSERGQGSAGELFF
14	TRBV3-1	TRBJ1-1	CASSQAYRGTEAFF
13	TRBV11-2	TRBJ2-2	CASSESGTGELFF
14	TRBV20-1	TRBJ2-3	CSASERGGTDTQYF
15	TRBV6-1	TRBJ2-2	CASRLTGGSTGELFF
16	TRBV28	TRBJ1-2	CASSSQGHFSDYGYTF
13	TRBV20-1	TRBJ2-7	CSATGVGGYEQYF
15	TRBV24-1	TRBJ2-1	CATSQTGELLDEQFF
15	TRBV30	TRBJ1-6	CAWSAQGARGSPLHF
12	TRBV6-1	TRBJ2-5	CASSMASGSQYF
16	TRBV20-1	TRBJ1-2	CSAPGQAGWTDYGYTF
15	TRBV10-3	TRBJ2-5	CAISETGRYQETQYF
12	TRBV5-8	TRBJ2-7	CASSKDIYEQYF
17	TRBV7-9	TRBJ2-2	CAVQRGGDGINTGELFF
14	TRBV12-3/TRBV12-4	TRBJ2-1	CASSRGPLPNEQFF
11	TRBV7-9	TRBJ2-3	CASSPTITQYF
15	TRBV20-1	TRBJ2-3	CSAPIGTSRTDTQYF
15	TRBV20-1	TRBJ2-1	CSARDLAGGPREQFF
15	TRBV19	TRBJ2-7	CASKVVGQGAYEQYF
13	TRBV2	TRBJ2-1	CAHPGDTYNEQFF
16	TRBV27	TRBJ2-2	CASSSTDRGGPGELFF
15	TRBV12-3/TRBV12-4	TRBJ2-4	CASSLVTGRRNIQYF